This record covers a single T cell receptor (beta chain). The clone's antigen remains unknown. No much larger clone exists at a distance of one base, and base qualities are not known. Trimming removed 3 bases from V and 1 base from J, leaving 10 bases between the germline ends. Its CDR3 holds 15 amino acids, cysteine through phenylalanine. Solely the CDR3 DNA is kept, with 45 bases framed from the first base. Sequences SGHVS (CDR1) and FQNEAQ (CDR2) are obtained from the germline V gene. CD8 naive samples were CD45RO-negative cells positively selected for CCR7, giving a CD45RA+CCR7+ population that excluded TemRA cells. Healthy HIV-negative adults with no recently reported acute infections or vaccinations were included as donors. Every donor was a Caucasian adult living in Nashville, Tennessee, USA. Blood was collected by leukapheresis, and PBMCs were isolated by Ficoll-Histopaque density gradient centrifugation and then cryopreserved in liquid nitrogen vapor phase. Purity and quantity of every magnetically sorted T cell population were checked by analytical flow cytometry. Genomic DNA was isolated from every sorted fraction and measured by UV absorbance on a Nanodrop 2000c.

The data belong to a study of shared clonotypes between healthy human individuals (dated by TCRdb to the early 2020s). Regarding the study in general: The cohort comprised two women and a few men aged 18 to 49 years. For each donor, CD4 naive and CD4 memory were each given three plates, CD8 naive was given two plates, and CD8 memory was given one plate. To estimate repertoire size and how much clonotype sharing occurs between individuals, the study deeply sequenced the blood TCR repertoires of roughly 5 healthy adults. To increase sequencing depth and limit assay-specific biases, different laboratories used diverse techniques to prepare libraries and sequence TCR repertoires. Between about 0.94 and 8.9 billion PBMCs per donor were obtained by leukapheresis.

Using the deep immunoSEQ assay, multiplex PCR amplified TCR CDR3 regions from genomic DNA. Extracted genomic DNA from each cell subset was distributed evenly across all wells of several immunoSEQ 96-well plates, and each plate was treated as a replicate. Each replicate PCR for sorted subsets received about 220 ng genomic DNA, equal to roughly 30,000 T cell genomes. The purified libraries were quantified using a Qubit 3.0 fluorometer, sized with a Bioanalyzer 2100, and then quantified again using the KAPA Library Quantification kit. Every immunoSEQ 96-well plate was sequenced on a dedicated single-read 150-cycle Illumina NextSeq 550 flow cell. From the authors' description of their analysis: The immunoSEQ output contained only junctional sequences without quality scores, so filtering could not match that applied to full-length reads. Sequences were annotated with PyIR, a Python wrapper for IgBLAST v1.9, using IMGT germline references to assign V/J genes and CDR3. Reads were removed for weak V/J assignments (E-value above 1e-6), missing CDR3, stop codons, out-of-frame junctions, or ambiguous translated residues. V3J clonotypes were defined as sequences sharing the same inferred V gene, J gene, and CDR3 amino acid sequence. To compute the percentage overlap between repertoires, the number of shared unique clonotypes was divided by the size of the smaller repertoire. Three approaches were used to assess repertoire richness: RTK rarefaction, the Chao1 estimator, and Recon v2.1 estimates of unobserved clonotypes. Generation probabilities were computed with OLGA for all TCRbeta clonotypes obtained by the gDNA method from several donors. Not all clones reach the TCRdb copy of this immuneACCESS table, which keeps in-frame sequences only. Checked studies attribute under half of the gap to unresolved V genes and leave the rest unexplained. The D gene and trimming were derived from the DNA, and the V and J assignments and clone size from that table. Recorded for this sample are about 1,800,000 clones; roughly 95% of them occurred a single time. The ten largest clones capture approximately 1.2% of the sample.

Overall results and qualifications from the work: Because the study included a small number of donors, the genetic and exposure-history diversity represented was limited. Compared with non-shared clonotypes, clonotypes shared by all four sorted-subset donors had higher generation probabilities. Pairwise subsampling led to the expectation that sequencing depth would affect the degree of clonotype sharing among donors. Sharing across a few donors was observed for 5% to 6.5% of naive CD4, less than 4% of naive CD8, over 2% of memory CD4, and about 0.38% of memory CD8 clonotypes. Sampling was restricted to blood, and TCR repertoires in tissues likely differ from the TCR repertoires found in blood. Naive subsets generally had larger estimated clonotype richness than memory subsets. Rarefaction of sorted-subset datasets indicated incomplete sequencing despite the large sequencing depth.

This receptor chain uses TRBV7-8 and TRBJ1-5, with the D segment identity uncertain. The source material was naive CD8+ T cells sorted from blood. The sample's cell subset or site label is to be understood as: CD45RA+CCR7+. The sequence came from a man aged 18-30 years in good health. For the CDR3, the sequence is CASSLIDGSNQPQHF. Read as DNA, the sequence is TGTGCCAGCAGCTTGATCGATGGAAGCAATCAGCCCCAGCATTTT.